These T cell receptor beta chains were read from a single sample in a study of T cell responses to AZD1222 COVID-19 vaccine. Data came from immunoSEQ multiplex PCR; TCRdb stores just in-frame clones and leaves some out. This sample has about 100,000 clones, with less than 90% found just once. This specimen consisted of peripheral blood, obtained on day 0 of AZD1222 vaccination. All receptors derive from an adult in good health. The CDR3 runs from the conserved cysteine through the conserved F or W. A D gene is named only where the DNA matches it firmly. The size entry is marked missing in some rows and otherwise reads once, few, many or a size class.

v_gene: TRBV28
abundance: NA
j_gene: TRBJ1-2
d_gene: NA
CDR3aa: CASSPSYGYTF
CDR3nt: TGTGCCAGCAGCCCAAGCTATGGCTACACCTTC

v_gene: TRBV11-2
abundance: NA
j_gene: TRBJ2-4
d_gene: NA
CDR3aa: CASSQGRLAKNIQYF
CDR3nt: TGTGCCAGCAGCCAGGGGCGCCTAGCCAAAAACATTCAGTACTTC

v_gene: TRBV19
abundance: NA
j_gene: TRBJ1-1
d_gene: NA
CDR3aa: CASSIPGEMNTEAFF
CDR3nt: TGTGCCAGTAGTATACCCGGCGAAATGAACACTGAAGCTTTCTTT

v_gene: TRBV30
abundance: NA
j_gene: TRBJ1-1
d_gene: TRBD1
CDR3aa: CAWTRVSGGTEAFF
CDR3nt: TGTGCCTGGACAAGGGTGTCAGGGGGGACTGAAGCTTTCTTT

v_gene: TRBV4-1
abundance: NA
j_gene: TRBJ1-5
d_gene: NA
CDR3aa: CASSQPDGAGNQPQHF
CDR3nt: TGCGCCAGCAGCCAACCGGACGGGGCGGGCAATCAGCCCCAGCATTTT

v_gene: TRBV28
abundance: NA
j_gene: TRBJ2-1
d_gene: TRBD1
CDR3aa: CASRTGQAVRDEQFF
CDR3nt: TGTGCCAGCAGGACAGGGCAGGCCGTTCGGGATGAGCAGTTCTTC

v_gene: TRBV3-1/TRBV3-2
abundance: few
j_gene: TRBJ2-7
d_gene: TRBD2
CDR3aa: CASSQDWGGSIGEQYF
CDR3nt: TGTGCCAGCAGCCAAGATTGGGGCGGGAGTATCGGCGAGCAGTACTTC

v_gene: TRBV5-6
abundance: NA
j_gene: TRBJ2-7
d_gene: NA
CDR3aa: CASRSSNLWAYEQYF
CDR3nt: TGTGCCAGCAGGTCAAGCAATCTCTGGGCCTACGAGCAGTACTTC

v_gene: TRBV7-2
abundance: NA
j_gene: TRBJ1-5
d_gene: NA
CDR3aa: CASSLDGGGNQPQHF
CDR3nt: TGTGCCAGCAGCTTAGATGGGGGCGGCAATCAGCCCCAGCATTTT

v_gene: TRBV6-2/TRBV6-3
abundance: few
j_gene: TRBJ2-7
d_gene: TRBD1
CDR3aa: CASSWDRIEEQYF
CDR3nt: TGTGCCAGCAGTTGGGACAGGATCGAGGAGCAGTACTTC

v_gene: TRBV10-3
abundance: few
j_gene: TRBJ1-6
d_gene: NA
CDR3aa: CAARSSYNSPLHF
CDR3nt: TGTGCCGCCCGGAGCTCCTATAATTCACCCCTCCACTTT

v_gene: TRBV6-2/TRBV6-3
abundance: NA
j_gene: TRBJ2-3
d_gene: NA
CDR3aa: CASSYSSPPTDTQYF
CDR3nt: TGTGCCAGCAGTTACTCAAGTCCCCCCACAGATACGCAGTATTTT

v_gene: TRBV28
abundance: NA
j_gene: TRBJ1-1
d_gene: NA
CDR3aa: CASLLQQGGEAFF
CDR3nt: TGTGCCAGCCTTTTGCAACAGGGTGGTGAAGCTTTCTTT

v_gene: TRBV6-5
abundance: NA
j_gene: TRBJ2-7
d_gene: TRBD1
CDR3aa: CASRGTGGTYEQYF
CDR3nt: TGTGCCAGCAGGGGGACAGGGGGTACCTACGAGCAGTACTTC

v_gene: TRBV28
abundance: NA
j_gene: TRBJ2-7
d_gene: NA
CDR3aa: CASSFVGAYEQYF
CDR3nt: TGTGCCAGCAGTTTCGTAGGGGCCTACGAGCAGTACTTC

v_gene: TRBV2
abundance: once
j_gene: TRBJ1-6
d_gene: TRBD1
CDR3aa: CANGQGTSYNSPLHF
CDR3nt: TGTGCCAACGGACAGGGAACCTCCTATAATTCACCCCTCCACTTT

v_gene: TRBV5-4
abundance: NA
j_gene: TRBJ1-5
d_gene: NA
CDR3aa: CASSSDPNSNQPQHF
CDR3nt: TGTGCCAGCAGCTCGGATCCTAATAGCAATCAGCCCCAGCATTTT

v_gene: TRBV7-2
abundance: NA
j_gene: TRBJ2-3
d_gene: NA
CDR3aa: CASSLQSRATDTQYF
CDR3nt: TGTGCCAGCAGCTTACAGTCACGGGCCACAGATACGCAGTATTTT

v_gene: TRBV4-1
abundance: NA
j_gene: TRBJ2-7
d_gene: TRBD1
CDR3aa: CASSQRAGTGNYEQYF
CDR3nt: TGCGCCAGCAGCCAGAGGGCCGGGACAGGTAACTACGAGCAGTACTTC

v_gene: TRBV19
abundance: NA
j_gene: TRBJ2-7
d_gene: TRBD1
CDR3aa: CASSYGTGDTVGYEQYF
CDR3nt: TGTGCCAGTAGTTACGGGACAGGGGATACCGTAGGCTACGAGCAGTACTTC

v_gene: TRBV29-1
abundance: NA
j_gene: TRBJ1-1
d_gene: NA
CDR3aa: CSVQGLKFSNTEAFF
CDR3nt: TGCAGCGTTCAGGGCCTTAAATTCTCTAACACTGAAGCTTTCTTT

v_gene: TRBV5-6
abundance: NA
j_gene: TRBJ2-7
d_gene: NA
CDR3aa: CASSLAYEQYF
CDR3nt: TGTGCCAGCAGCTTGGCCTACGAGCAGTACTTC

v_gene: TRBV28
abundance: NA
j_gene: TRBJ1-5
d_gene: NA
CDR3aa: CASSSRREGLRGQPQHF
CDR3nt: TGTGCCAGCAGTTCGAGAAGGGAAGGGTTAAGGGGTCAGCCCCAGCATTTT

v_gene: TRBV28
abundance: NA
j_gene: TRBJ2-1
d_gene: NA
CDR3aa: CASRKSNPTYNEQFF
CDR3nt: TGTGCCAGCAGGAAGTCTAATCCTACTTACAATGAGCAGTTCTTC

v_gene: TRBV19
abundance: NA
j_gene: TRBJ1-5
d_gene: NA
CDR3aa: CASSTGQPVMHF
CDR3nt: TGTGCCAGTAGTACAGGACAACCCGTCATGCATTTT

v_gene: TRBV7-9
abundance: NA
j_gene: TRBJ1-1
d_gene: NA
CDR3aa: CASVDSLNTEAFF
CDR3nt: TGTGCCAGCGTAGACAGCCTGAACACTGAAGCTTTCTTT